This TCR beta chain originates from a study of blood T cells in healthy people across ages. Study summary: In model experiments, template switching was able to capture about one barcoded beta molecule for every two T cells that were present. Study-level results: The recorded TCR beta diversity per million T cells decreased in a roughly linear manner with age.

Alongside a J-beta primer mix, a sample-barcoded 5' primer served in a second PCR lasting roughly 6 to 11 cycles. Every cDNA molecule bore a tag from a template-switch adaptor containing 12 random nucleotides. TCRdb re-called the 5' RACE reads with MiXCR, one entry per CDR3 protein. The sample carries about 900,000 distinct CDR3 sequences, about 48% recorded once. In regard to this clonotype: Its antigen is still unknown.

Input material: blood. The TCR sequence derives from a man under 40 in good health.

The chain's CDR3 is CASSYADRGATEAFF. CDR3 bases: TGTGCCAGCAGCTACGCGGACAGGGGGGCCACTGAAGCTTTCTTT. This chain connects TRBV7-2 to TRBJ1-1; 10 bases are a match to TRBD1. The length of the CDR3 is 15 residues. V lost 4 bases and J lost 4; bases outside the gene matches: 6. Germline-derived CDR1 and CDR2 are SGHTA and FQGNSA.